The text below deals with one T cell receptor beta chain. Its antigen is still unknown. The method was immunoSEQ multiplex PCR; TCRdb's version includes in-frame clones alone and lacks a portion of them. The sample lists about 120,000 clones, approximately 91% occurring once. The data were obtained in a study of T cell responses to AZD1222 COVID-19 vaccine. Study-level findings and limits: Just 5 to 7 AZD1222 recipients tested seropositive at baseline.

Per germline, CDR1 MNHEY and CDR2 SVGAGI. This CDR3 has 14 residues. Trimming took off 7 bases at V and 2 bases at J, with 12 bases between the two ends. Material: peripheral blood, obtained on day 0 of AZD1222 vaccination. This chain connects TRBV6-5 to TRBJ1-3; the D gene is possibly TRBD1 (6 bases). The source is an adult in good health. The CDR3 here is CASKGVATGNTIYF. Written as DNA, the CDR3 is TGTGCCAGCAAGGGGGTCGCAACTGGAAACACCATATATTTT.